This T cell receptor beta chain was recovered during a study of graft-versus-host responses after intestinal transplantation. Study as a whole: Those transplanted obtained multivisceral, liver-intestinal, or isolated intestinal grafts.

CDR3 size: 14 residues. V lost 5 bases and J lost 2, with 14 bases in between. Looked up from germline, CDR1 is SQVTM and CDR2 is ANQGSEA. A note on this clone: Its antigen is undetermined.

This table comes from immunoSEQ multiplex PCR, and its TCRdb copy is limited to in-frame clones, with some not included. This table has about 59,000 clones, about 94% appearing once. The sample consisted of unstimulated CD4+ T cells sorted from spleen or lymph node cells, taken before transplant. The chain links TRBV29-1 to TRBJ2-3, with D possibly TRBD1 on 5 matching bases. This receptor was taken from a human donor who was the organ donor for an intestinal transplant. The CDR3 nucleotides read TGCAGCGTTCAACCAGGGATCCACACAGATACGCAGTATTTT. This translates into CSVQPGIHTDTQYF.